This record looks at one TCR beta chain sequence and its context. Its antigen remains unknown. This CDR3 comprises 15 residues. The germline gives CDR1 SGHDN, CDR2 FVKESK. V lost 4 bases, J lost 0 bases, and 12 bases lay in between. Patients with autoimmune history or systemic immunosuppression were excluded. These data belong to a study of OX40 agonist ivuxolimab in advanced cancers. Notes on the study in general: CD4+ and CD8+ blood T cells expanded clonally by week 6 at 0.1 to 3.0 mg/kg.

Assay used: immunoSEQ multiplex PCR; TCRdb lists only in-frame clones, some missing. The sample lists roughly 100,000 clones, over 85% seen once, with roughly 0.8% in the top ten. The material was CD4+ or CD8+ T cells sorted from blood, obtained in a trial of the OX40 agonist ivuxolimab. The chain uses TRBV14 and TRBJ1-1; D possibly corresponds to TRBD1 (5 bases). The sequence was obtained from an adult with an advanced solid tumor such as melanoma, head and neck, liver or kidney cancer. The CDR3 region has the DNA TGTGCCAGCAGCCCGGGCCAGGGAATGAACACTGAAGCTTTCTTT. As protein: CASSPGQGMNTEAFF.